This record looks at one TCR beta chain sequence and its context. Its antigen has not been determined. There are no base qualities to consult, and no much larger clone falls within one base. The immunoSEQ Assay, a bias-controlled multiplex PCR, was used to amplify TCRbeta CDR3 regions from genomic DNA. In the source study's methods: The number of nucleated cells in each sample was estimated by amplification of reference gene primers within the assay. Sequence reads were collapsed and filtered to measure the absolute abundance of every unique TCRbeta CDR3 rearrangement. For each sample, productive Simpson clonality was calculated as the square root of Simpson's diversity index across productive rearrangements. Sourced from immuneACCESS, this table was stored by TCRdb with only in-frame sequences that have V and J called. A share of the clones is absent; for the studies checked, an unresolved V gene accounts for under half, and the remainder has no known explanation. D and trimming were read from the DNA, whereas the V and J calls and clone size are those reported in that table. The sample table records about 180,000 clones; over 75% of these occur just once. Jointly, the top ten make up roughly 10% of the sample.

Trimming at the junction amounts to 5 bases on V and 0 bases on J, and the germline ends lie 11 bases apart. According to the germline V gene, CDR1 reads SGHAT and CDR2 reads FQNNGV. Measured from the cysteine to the phenylalanine, the CDR3 is 15 residues long. The DNA shown is the 45-base CDR3, in frame from base 1. This sample is part of a study of blood T cell repertoires in COVID-19 (dated by TCRdb to about 2020). Study-level background: Collaborator samples came from the United States, Italy and Spain and covered acute and convalescent phases of COVID-19. The prospective study material was composed of cDNA or gDNA derived from T cells, B-cell-depleted T cells, or PBMCs. Deeply sampled blood TCRbeta repertoires from subjects exposed to, actively infected with, or recovered from COVID-19 were included in the dataset. The repertoires were released in a freely available public database intended as a resource for research on the immune response to SARS-CoV-2. Samples came from the ongoing ImmuneRACE study (first 160 participants) plus 1,254 subjects from 6 global collaborators. The sample metadata nearly always contained a de-identified subject ID, COVID-19 status, age in years and sex. Where available, HLA class I and class II types were taken from metadata supplied by the sample provider and were not determined by assay-based typing. The paper's findings and limits, for the study overall: How much clinical and demographic metadata was included differed by source and by participant, and the metadata was provided uncurated.

Participants in the prospective study were aged roughly 18 to 89 years, lived in 24 United States geographic areas, and enrolled through a virtual design. To assign participants to cohorts, the prospective study relied on clinical history that participants themselves reported in a screening survey and a study questionnaire. ImmuneRACE Cohort 3 recovered participants were defined by two consecutive negative NP/OP PCR tests, healthcare professional clearance, or symptom resolution. In the prospective study, whole blood, serum and a nasopharyngeal or oropharyngeal swab were collected from each participant by mobile phlebotomists. Over a 2-month period, participants in the prospective study had the option of providing additional blood draws and questionnaires. Blood samples from the prospective study were shipped frozen or at room temperature prior to DNA extraction.

The TCR comes from a woman younger than 35 who had recovered from COVID-19. Recombination joined TRBV11-2 with TRBJ2-1; the D gene is possibly TRBD2, with 6 bases matching. Source material: PBMCs or T cells enriched from blood (not recorded which). The sequenced DNA is TGTGCCAGCAGCCCTCGGGACTTCTCCTACAATGAGCAGTTCTTC. Its coded protein is CASSPRDFSYNEQFF.